Described below is a single T cell receptor beta chain sequence and its context. Its antigen is currently unknown. These data come from a study of T cells in Graves' hyperthyroidism and ophthalmopathy. Study results and caveats: Progression to ophthalmopathy was predicted a median of approximately 6.4 months early. The blood repertoire included most of the expanded thyroid clonotypes above 0.001.

The CDR3 has 13 amino acids. CDR1 is GTSNPN and CDR2 is SVGIG in the germline V gene (reference sequence). V was clipped by 3 bases and J by 0 bases, with 8 bases between them. Enrolled ophthalmopathy patients presented with a Clinical Activity Score of at least 3, a NOSPECS grade of at least 4, and disease duration under 3 months. 10 ml of fresh peripheral blood supplied the PBMCs. RNA transcripts gave rise to amplified TCR beta CDR3 regions. TCR CDR3 underwent first-round RT-PCR with the HTBI primer set. TCRdb re-called the multiplex PCR reads with MiXCR, one entry per CDR3 protein. The table has 600,000 to 700,000 distinct CDR3 sequences, roughly 14% seen once; the top ten hold around 4.5%.

The sequenced material came from blood. This receptor was taken from a woman between 40 and 55 years old with Graves' ophthalmopathy. The rearrangement joins TRBV30 to TRBJ1-1; D ambiguous. CDR3 sequence (DNA): TGTGCCTGGAGCCCTCAGCTGAACACTGAAGCTTTCTTT. It translates to CAWSPQLNTEAFF.